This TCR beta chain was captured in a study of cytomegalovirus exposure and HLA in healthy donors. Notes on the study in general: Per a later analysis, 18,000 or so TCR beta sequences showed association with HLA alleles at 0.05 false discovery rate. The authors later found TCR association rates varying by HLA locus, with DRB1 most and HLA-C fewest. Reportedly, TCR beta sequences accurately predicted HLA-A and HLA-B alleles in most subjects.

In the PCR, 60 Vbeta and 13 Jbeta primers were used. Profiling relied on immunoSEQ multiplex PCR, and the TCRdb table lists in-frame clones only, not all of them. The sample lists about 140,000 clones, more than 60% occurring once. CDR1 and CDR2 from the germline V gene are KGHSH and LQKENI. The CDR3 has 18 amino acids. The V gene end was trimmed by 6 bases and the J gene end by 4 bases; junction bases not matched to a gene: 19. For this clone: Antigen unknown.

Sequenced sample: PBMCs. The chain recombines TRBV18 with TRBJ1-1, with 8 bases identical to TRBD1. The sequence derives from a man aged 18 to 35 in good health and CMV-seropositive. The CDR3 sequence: CASSRRTGRSSAITEAFF. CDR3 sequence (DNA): TGTGCCAGCTCCCGTAGGACAGGGCGATCGTCTGCGATCACTGAAGCTTTCTTT.